These T cell receptor beta chains were read from a single sample in a study of Graves' ophthalmopathy and Graves' hyperthyroidism. TCRdb re-analysed the multiplex PCR reads in MiXCR, keeping a single row per CDR3 protein. This sample yields about half a million distinct CDR3 sequences, of which approximately 15% are seen a single time; roughly 9.8% belongs to the top ten. Source material: blood. These receptors came from a woman aged 25 to 39 with Graves' ophthalmopathy. The CDR3 runs from the conserved cysteine through the conserved F or W. The D gene is left open where the match is weak. Some rows have no size entry. The others give once, few or many, or a class for an expanded clone.

clone_size d_call j_call v_call cdr3_nt cdr3_aa
- - TRBJ2-3 TRBV6-5 TGTGCCAGCAGTTACTCTCCAGCCATAACAGATACGCAGTATTTT CASSYSPAITDTQYF
few - TRBJ2-7 TRBV10-3 TGTGCCACCAGTACCGGCGGAGAGAGCTACGAGCAGTACTTC CATSTGGESYEQYF
many - TRBJ1-6 TRBV6-5 TGTGCCAGCAGTTACTCCGGGGGGTTCTCATCACCCCTCCACTTT CASSYSGGFSSPLHF
- - TRBJ2-5 TRBV20-1 TGCAGTGCCGCCGGACCGCGAGAGACCCAGTACTTC CSAAGPRETQYF
many - TRBJ1-5 TRBV27 TGTGCCAGCAGCCCGGAGCCTAGCAATCAGCCCCAGCATTTT CASSPEPSNQPQHF
- - TRBJ2-2 TRBV3-1 TGTGCCAGCAGCCAACTTGGGCGGGGCACCGGGGAGCTGTTTTTT CASSQLGRGTGELFF
many - TRBJ2-5 TRBV27 TGTGCCAGCTCCTTAAGAGGCACCCGACATGAGACCCAGTACTTC CASSLRGTRHETQYF
many TRBD2 TRBJ2-7 TRBV15 TGTGCCACCAGCGGAACACGGGAGGGCCTCTACGAGCAGTACTTC CATSGTREGLYEQYF
few - TRBJ1-1 TRBV20-1 TGCAGTGCGAGAGCTGGGGTCAACACTGAAGCTTTCTTT CSARAGVNTEAFF
- TRBD1 TRBJ1-5 TRBV28 TGTGCCAGCAGTTTAGTAACAGGGCCGGGACAGGGACAGCCCCAGCATTTT CASSLVTGPGQGQPQHF
many TRBD1 TRBJ2-2 TRBV19 TGTGCCAGTAGTGCAAGACAGGGGGCCGGGGAGCTGTTTTTT CASSARQGAGELFF
many TRBD1 TRBJ1-5 TRBV20-1 TGCAGTGCTAGAGTATCCGGACAGGCGAATCAGCCCCAGCATTTT CSARVSGQANQPQHF
many - TRBJ2-5 TRBV20-1 TGCAGTGCTAACCCCGCGACAGTCCCCCGGGAAGAGACCCAGTACTTC CSANPATVPREETQYF
many TRBD1 TRBJ1-2 TRBV19 TGTGCCAGTAGCCTAACAGGGGGCGAGTATGGCTACACCTTC CASSLTGGEYGYTF
few - TRBJ2-2 TRBV20-1 TGCAGTGCTAGAATCATCGGGAGTAAAACCGGGGAGCTGCTTTTT CSARIIGSKTGELLF
many - TRBJ1-2 TRBV4-2 TGTGCCAGCAGCCAAGTTAGAGGGATGCGCTATGGCTACACCTTC CASSQVRGMRYGYTF
- - TRBJ2-7 TRBV13 TGTGCCAGCAGCGTGACAGGGGGCGGGAGGGCCCTCCGAGATTCCTACGAGCAGTACTTC CASSVTGGGRALRDSYEQYF
many - TRBJ2-2 TRBV11-1 TGTGCCAGCAGCTTAGTACAGGTGGCCGGGGAGCTGTTTTTT CASSLVQVAGELFF
many - TRBJ1-3 TRBV19 TGTGCCAGTAGTACGAGCGCCCGGACAGCTGGAAACACCATATATTTT CASSTSARTAGNTIYF
- TRBD2 TRBJ2-5 TRBV9 TGTGCCAGCAGCGTACTAGCGGGAGACGAGACCCAGTACTTC CASSVLAGDETQYF
many - TRBJ1-2 TRBV7-8 TGTGCCAGCAGCTTCGTGACAGGAACCTATGGCTACACCTTC CASSFVTGTYGYTF
many - TRBJ1-2 TRBV6-1 TGTGCCAGCAGTGAAATGGGAATTGGTGGCTACACCTTC CASSEMGIGGYTF
many - TRBJ2-7 TRBV18 TGTGCCAGCTCACCACAGGCCCTATACCATTACGAGCAGTACTTC CASSPQALYHYEQYF
many TRBD1 TRBJ1-2 TRBV30 TGTGCCTGGAGACGAGGACAGGGACTCGGTGGCTACACCTTC CAWRRGQGLGGYTF
- TRBD1 TRBJ2-2 TRBV19 TGTGCCAGTTCTATCCGACTTTCCGGGACAGGGGGCCTAGAATCCAACACCGGGGAGCTGTTTTTT CASSIRLSGTGGLESNTGELFF
- - TRBJ2-7 TRBV11-2 TGTGCCAGCAGTCCCAGGGCGGCTAGTGGCAACGAGCAGTACTTC CASSPRAASGNEQYF
many - TRBJ1-2 TRBV28 TGTGCCAGCAGTTTATCAGGAGCGTATTATGGCTACACCTTC CASSLSGAYYGYTF
many - TRBJ1-1 TRBV12-3/TRBV12-4 TGTGCCAGCAGTACCCCGACAGGAGTGAACACTGAAGCTTTCTTT CASSTPTGVNTEAFF
many - TRBJ1-1 TRBV6-4 TGTGCCACTGACAGTGAAGCTTTCTTT CATDSEAFF
many - TRBJ2-5 TRBV27 TGTGCCAGCAGTTTGGGCTTCGGGGGGCCCCTCGAGACCCAGTACTTC CASSLGFGGPLETQYF
many TRBD1 TRBJ1-3 TRBV28 TGTGCCAGCAGTCCGGGGACAGGGCGCAACACCATATATTTT CASSPGTGRNTIYF
few TRBD1 TRBJ1-5 TRBV19 TGTGCCAGTAGTATCGGAGGGGGCCAGAGGAGTCAGCCCCAGCATTTT CASSIGGGQRSQPQHF
many TRBD1 TRBJ1-2 TRBV6-1 TGTGCCAGCACGGGCGACAGGGCTAACTATGGCTACACCTTC CASTGDRANYGYTF
many - TRBJ1-5 TRBV6-2/TRBV6-3 TGTGCCAGCAGGTACAGGGAGTGGGCCAATCAGCCCCAGCATTTT CASRYREWANQPQHF
- TRBD1 TRBJ2-7 TRBV20-1 TGCAGTGCTAGAGATCCTCGACAGGGGGCAGATGGCGAGCAGTACTTC CSARDPRQGADGEQYF
many - TRBJ2-4 TRBV6-2/TRBV6-3 TGTGCCAGCGCTCGCGGGGCAGCTAACATTCCGTACTTC CASARGAANIPYF